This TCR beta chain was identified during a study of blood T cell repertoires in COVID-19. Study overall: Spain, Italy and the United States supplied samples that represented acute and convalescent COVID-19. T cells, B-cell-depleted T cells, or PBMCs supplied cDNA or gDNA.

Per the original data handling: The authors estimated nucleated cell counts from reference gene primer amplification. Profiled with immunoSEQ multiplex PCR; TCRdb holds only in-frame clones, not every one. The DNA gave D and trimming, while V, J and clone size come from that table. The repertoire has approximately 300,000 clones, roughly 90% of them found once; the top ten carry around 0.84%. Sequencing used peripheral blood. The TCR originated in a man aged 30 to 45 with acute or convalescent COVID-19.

This chain's CDR3 is CASRMGQPKSYEQYF. DNA of the CDR3: TGTGCCAGCCGAATGGGACAGCCTAAATCCTACGAGCAGTACTTC. This chain links TRBV6-5 with TRBJ2-7, with 7 bases aligning to TRBD1. CDR1 is MNHEY, CDR2 SVGAGI, per germline. This CDR3 has 15 amino acids. V gave up 8 bases and J gave up 1 base; unmatched junction bases: 11.